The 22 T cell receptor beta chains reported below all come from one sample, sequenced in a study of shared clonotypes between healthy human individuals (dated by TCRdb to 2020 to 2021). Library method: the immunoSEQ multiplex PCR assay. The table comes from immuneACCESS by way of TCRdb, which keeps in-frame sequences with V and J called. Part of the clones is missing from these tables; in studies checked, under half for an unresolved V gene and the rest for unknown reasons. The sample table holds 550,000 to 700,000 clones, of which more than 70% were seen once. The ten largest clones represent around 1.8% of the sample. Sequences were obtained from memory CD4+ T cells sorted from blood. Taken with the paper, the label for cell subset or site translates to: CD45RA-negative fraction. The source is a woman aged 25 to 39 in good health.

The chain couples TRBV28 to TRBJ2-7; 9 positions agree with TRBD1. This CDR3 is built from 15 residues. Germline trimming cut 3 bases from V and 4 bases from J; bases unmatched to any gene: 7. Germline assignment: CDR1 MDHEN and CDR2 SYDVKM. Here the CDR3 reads CASSLAGQGRYEQYF. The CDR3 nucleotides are TGTGCCAGCAGTTTGGCTGGACAGGGGAGGTACGAGCAGTACTTC.

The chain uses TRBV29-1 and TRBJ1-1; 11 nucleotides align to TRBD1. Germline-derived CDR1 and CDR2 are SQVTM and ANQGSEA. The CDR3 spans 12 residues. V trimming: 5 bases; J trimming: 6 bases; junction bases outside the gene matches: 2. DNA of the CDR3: TGCAGCGTTCCGGGACAGGGGGCTGAAGCTTTCTTT. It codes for CSVPGQGAEAFF.

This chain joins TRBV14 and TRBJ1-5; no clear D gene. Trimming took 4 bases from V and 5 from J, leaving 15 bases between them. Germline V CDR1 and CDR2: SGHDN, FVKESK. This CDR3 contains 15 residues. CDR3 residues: CASSRVFDGDQPQHF. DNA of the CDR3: TGTGCCAGCAGCCGGGTGTTCGATGGGGATCAGCCCCAGCATTTT.

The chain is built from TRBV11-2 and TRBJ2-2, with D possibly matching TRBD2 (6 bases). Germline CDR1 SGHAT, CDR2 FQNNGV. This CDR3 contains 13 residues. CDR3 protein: CANGGLNTGELFF. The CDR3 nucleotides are TGTGCTAACGGGGGATTGAACACCGGGGAGCTGTTTTTT.

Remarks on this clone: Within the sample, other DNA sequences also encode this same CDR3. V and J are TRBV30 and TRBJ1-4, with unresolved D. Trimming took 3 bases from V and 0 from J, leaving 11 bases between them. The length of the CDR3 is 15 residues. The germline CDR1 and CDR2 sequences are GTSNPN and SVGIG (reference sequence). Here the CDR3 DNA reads TGTGCCTGGAGACTCAAAGGAGCAACTAATGAAAAACTGTTTTTT. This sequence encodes CAWRLKGATNEKLFF.

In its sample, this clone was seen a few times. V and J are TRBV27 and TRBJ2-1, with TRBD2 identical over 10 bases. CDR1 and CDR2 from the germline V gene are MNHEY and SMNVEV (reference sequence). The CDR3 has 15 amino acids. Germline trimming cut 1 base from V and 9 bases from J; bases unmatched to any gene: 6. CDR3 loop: CASSLWSSGSTEQFF. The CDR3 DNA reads TGTGCCAGCAGTTTATGGTCTAGCGGGAGTACTGAGCAGTTCTTC.

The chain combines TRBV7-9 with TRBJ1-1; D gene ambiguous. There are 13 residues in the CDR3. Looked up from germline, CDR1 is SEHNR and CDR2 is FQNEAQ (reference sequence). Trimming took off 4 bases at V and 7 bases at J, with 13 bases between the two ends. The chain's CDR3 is CASSWRDSVEAFF. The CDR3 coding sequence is TGTGCCAGCAGCTGGAGGGATTCGGTTGAAGCTTTCTTT.

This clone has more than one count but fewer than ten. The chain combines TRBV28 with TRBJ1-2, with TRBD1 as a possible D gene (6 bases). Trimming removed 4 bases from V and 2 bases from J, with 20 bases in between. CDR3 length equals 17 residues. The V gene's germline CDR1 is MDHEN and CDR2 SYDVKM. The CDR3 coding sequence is TGTGCCAGCAGTTCCACCTCCGGGACACCCCGAAACTATGGCTACACCTTC. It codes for CASSSTSGTPRNYGYTF.

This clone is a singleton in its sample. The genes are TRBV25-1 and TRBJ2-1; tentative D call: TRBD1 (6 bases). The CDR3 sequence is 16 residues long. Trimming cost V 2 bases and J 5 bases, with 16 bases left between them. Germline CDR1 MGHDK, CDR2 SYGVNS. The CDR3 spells CASSEGYRVVHNEQFF. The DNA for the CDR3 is TGTGCCAGCAGTGAAGGTTACAGGGTTGTCCACAATGAGCAGTTCTTC.

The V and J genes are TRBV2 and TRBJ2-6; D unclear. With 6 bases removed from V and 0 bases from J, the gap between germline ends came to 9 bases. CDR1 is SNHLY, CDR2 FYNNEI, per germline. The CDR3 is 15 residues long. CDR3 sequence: CASSNRRSGANVLTF. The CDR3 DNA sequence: TGTGCCAGCAGCAACAGACGCTCTGGGGCCAACGTCCTGACTTTC.

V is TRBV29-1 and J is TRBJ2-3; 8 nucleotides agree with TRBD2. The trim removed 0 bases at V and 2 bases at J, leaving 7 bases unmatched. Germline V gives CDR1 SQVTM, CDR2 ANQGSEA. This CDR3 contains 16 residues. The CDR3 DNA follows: TGCAGCGTTGAAGATCAGACCGGACTAGCCACAGATACGCAGTATTTT. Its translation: CSVEDQTGLATDTQYF.

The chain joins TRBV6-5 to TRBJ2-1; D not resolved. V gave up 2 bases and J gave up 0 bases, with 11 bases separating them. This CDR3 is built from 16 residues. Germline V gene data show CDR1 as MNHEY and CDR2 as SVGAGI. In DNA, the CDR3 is TGTGCCAGCAGTTACAACCGACGGAGCTCCTACAATGAGCAGTTCTTC. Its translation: CASSYNRRSSYNEQFF.

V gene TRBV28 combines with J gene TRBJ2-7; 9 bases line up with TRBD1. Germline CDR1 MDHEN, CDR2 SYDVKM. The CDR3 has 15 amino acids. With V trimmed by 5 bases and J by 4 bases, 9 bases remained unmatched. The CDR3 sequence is CASSKKLTGGYEQYF. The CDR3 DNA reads TGTGCCAGCAGTAAAAAGCTGACAGGGGGGTACGAGCAGTACTTC.

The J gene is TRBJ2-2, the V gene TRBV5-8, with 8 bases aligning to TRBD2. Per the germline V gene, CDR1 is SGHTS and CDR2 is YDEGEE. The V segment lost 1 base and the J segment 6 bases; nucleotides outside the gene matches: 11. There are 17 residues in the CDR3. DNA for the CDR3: TGTGCCAGCAGCTTGCAGACAACAGCGGGAGCCGCCGGGGAGCTGTTTTTT. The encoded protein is CASSLQTTAGAAGELFF.

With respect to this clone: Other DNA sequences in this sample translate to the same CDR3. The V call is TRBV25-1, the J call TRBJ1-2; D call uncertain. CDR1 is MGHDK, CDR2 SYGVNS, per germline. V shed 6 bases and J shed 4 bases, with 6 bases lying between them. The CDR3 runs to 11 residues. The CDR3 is CASSELYGYTF. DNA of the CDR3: TGTGCCAGCAGCGAACTCTATGGCTACACCTTC.

CDR3 bases: TGTGCCAGCAGGGCTACCGGGACCCACCGGAGCAATCAGCCCCAGCATTTT. Amino acid sequence: CASRATGTHRSNQPQHF. The V gene is TRBV28, the J gene TRBJ1-5, with D possibly TRBD1 on 5 matching bases. Trimming removed 6 bases at V and 1 base at J, with 19 bases between. The CDR3 is 17 amino acids. Germline lookup yields CDR1 MDHEN and CDR2 SYDVKM.

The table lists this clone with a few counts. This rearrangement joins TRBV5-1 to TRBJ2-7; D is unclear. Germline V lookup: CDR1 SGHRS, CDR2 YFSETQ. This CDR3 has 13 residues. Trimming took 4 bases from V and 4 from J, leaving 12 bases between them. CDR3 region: CASSGSLTYEQYF. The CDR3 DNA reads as TGCGCCAGCAGCGGCAGTCTAACTTACGAGCAGTACTTC.

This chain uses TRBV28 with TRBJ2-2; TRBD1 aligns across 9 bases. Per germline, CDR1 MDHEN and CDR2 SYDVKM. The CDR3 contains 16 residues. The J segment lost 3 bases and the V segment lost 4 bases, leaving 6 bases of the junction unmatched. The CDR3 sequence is CASSSPGQGHTGELFF. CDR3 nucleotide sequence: TGTGCCAGCAGTTCTCCGGGACAGGGACACACCGGGGAGCTGTTTTTT.

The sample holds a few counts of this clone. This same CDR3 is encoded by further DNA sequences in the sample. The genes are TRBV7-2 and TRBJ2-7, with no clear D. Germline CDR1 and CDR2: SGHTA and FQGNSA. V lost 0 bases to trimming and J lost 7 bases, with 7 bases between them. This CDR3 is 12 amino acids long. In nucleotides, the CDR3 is TGTGCCAGCAGCTTAGCCCTACAAGAGCAGTACTTC. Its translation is CASSLALQEQYF. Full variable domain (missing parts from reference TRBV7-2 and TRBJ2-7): GAGVSQSPSNKVTEKGKDVELRCDPISGHTALYWYRQSLGQGLEFLIYFQGNSAPDKSGLPSDRFSAERTGGSVSTLTIQRTQQEDSAVYLCASSLALQEQYFGPGTRLTVT.

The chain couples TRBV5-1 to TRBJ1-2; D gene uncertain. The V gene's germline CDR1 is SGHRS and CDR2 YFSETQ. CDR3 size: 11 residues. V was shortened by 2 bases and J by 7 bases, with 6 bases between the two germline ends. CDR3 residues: CASSFGSGYTF. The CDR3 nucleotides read TGCGCCAGCAGCTTCGGGTCTGGCTACACCTTC.

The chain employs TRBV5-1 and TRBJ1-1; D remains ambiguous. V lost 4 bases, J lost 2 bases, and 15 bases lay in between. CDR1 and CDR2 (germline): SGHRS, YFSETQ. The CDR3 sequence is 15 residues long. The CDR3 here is CASSEDGQINTEAFF. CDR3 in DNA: TGCGCCAGCAGCGAGGATGGGCAGATAAACACTGAAGCTTTCTTT.

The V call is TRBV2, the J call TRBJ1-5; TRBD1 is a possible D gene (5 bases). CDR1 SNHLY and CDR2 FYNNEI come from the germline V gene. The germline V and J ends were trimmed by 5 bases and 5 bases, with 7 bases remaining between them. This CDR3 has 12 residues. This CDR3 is CASSRGDQPQHF. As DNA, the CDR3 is TGTGCCAGCAGTCGGGGGGATCAGCCCCAGCATTTT. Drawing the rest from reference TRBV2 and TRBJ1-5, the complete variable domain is EPEVTQTPSHQVTQMGQEVILRCVPISNHLYFYWYRQILGQKVEFLVSFYNNEISEKSEIFDDQFSVERPDGSNFTLKIRSTKLEDSAMYFCASSRGDQPQHFGDGTRLSIL.